The TCR beta chain under discussion was sequenced for a study of cytomegalovirus exposure and HLA in healthy donors. This CDR3 contains 13 residues. The V end was cut by 6 bases, the J end by 10 bases, with 15 bases between. CDR1 and CDR2 from the germline V gene are MNHNS and SASEGT. The primer mix had 60 Vbeta and 13 Jbeta primers. Sequencing used immunoSEQ multiplex PCR; TCRdb keeps in-frame clones, though not all of them. The repertoire includes under 90,000 clones, 74% of them detected once, and roughly 9.1% sits in the top ten. The sequence derives from a man aged 40-49 years in good health and CMV-seropositive. The genes are TRBV6-1 and TRBJ1-4; D unresolved. The material sequenced was PBMCs. CDR3 coding DNA: TGTGCCAGCAGGCTTGACCAGGTGGGAAAACTGTTTTTT. Translated, it gives CASRLDQVGKLFF.